This TCR beta chain was captured by sequencing in a study of cytomegalovirus exposure and HLA in healthy donors. This clone was recorded a few times. The antigen remains unidentified. The CDR3 totals 14 residues. V shed 8 bases and J shed 3 bases, with 16 bases lying between them. Germline V gives CDR1 MNHEY, CDR2 SVGAGI. The study's findings and limits: An apparent linkage of common viral pathogens to several of the most significant clusters emerged in a later analysis. Highly shared sequence variants in one cluster were likely a sequencing artifact.

Primers for the PCR totalled 60 Vbeta and 13 Jbeta. TCRdb's table, derived via immunoSEQ multiplex PCR, lists solely in-frame clones and lacks some. The sample lists roughly 120,000 clones; under 80% were seen once. The receptor was isolated from a woman aged 50 to 65 in good health and CMV-seropositive. The sequenced sample consisted of PBMCs. The chain couples TRBV6-5 to TRBJ1-1, with a weak D call TRBD1 (5 bases). The chain's CDR3 is CASGYWGGDTEAFF. DNA for the CDR3: TGTGCCAGCGGGTATTGGGGCGGAGACACTGAAGCTTTCTTT.